This TCR beta chain was identified during a study of CD8+ T cells in alopecia areata. A word on this clone: Its matching antigen is unknown.

The CDR3 consists of 15 residues. Trimming at V came to 4 bases and at J to 3 bases, leaving 5 bases not matched to a gene. Germline V gene lookup returns CDR1 SNHLY and CDR2 FYNNEI. The treatment: oral pan-JAK inhibitor, 5-10 mg twice daily. Researchers took lesional scalp punch biopsies and peripheral blood from people who were alopecia areata patients. General study results and limits: Among the top 100, expanded CD8+ clones were significantly decreased by tofacitinib, as was scalp clonality. Patients shared TCRs less clearly than mice did, possibly for HLA-related reasons. One nonresponder leaves baseline CD8+ expansion's link to response uncertain.

Following extraction, RNA underwent reverse transcription to cDNA, which served as the sequencing template. TCRdb's copy holds only in-frame clones and misses some; the assay was immunoSEQ multiplex PCR. Found here are 150,000 or so clones, roughly 50% of them singletons; the top ten hold 16%. Sequences were derived from CD4+ T cells sorted from blood, sampled at approximately week 60, from a patient treated with tofacitinib. This TCR came from a human donor with alopecia areata. The rearrangement links TRBV2 to TRBJ1-3; 8 bases line up with TRBD1. This CDR3 reads CASSGDRQYGNTIYF. The CDR3 DNA is TGTGCCAGCAGTGGGGACAGGCAATATGGAAACACCATATATTTT. Full variable domain (outside the CDR3, taken from reference TRBV2 and TRBJ1-3): EPEVTQTPSHQVTQMGQEVILRCVPISNHLYFYWYRQILGQKVEFLVSFYNNEISEKSEIFDDQFSVERPDGSNFTLKIRSTKLEDSAMYFCASSGDRQYGNTIYFGEGSWLTVV.